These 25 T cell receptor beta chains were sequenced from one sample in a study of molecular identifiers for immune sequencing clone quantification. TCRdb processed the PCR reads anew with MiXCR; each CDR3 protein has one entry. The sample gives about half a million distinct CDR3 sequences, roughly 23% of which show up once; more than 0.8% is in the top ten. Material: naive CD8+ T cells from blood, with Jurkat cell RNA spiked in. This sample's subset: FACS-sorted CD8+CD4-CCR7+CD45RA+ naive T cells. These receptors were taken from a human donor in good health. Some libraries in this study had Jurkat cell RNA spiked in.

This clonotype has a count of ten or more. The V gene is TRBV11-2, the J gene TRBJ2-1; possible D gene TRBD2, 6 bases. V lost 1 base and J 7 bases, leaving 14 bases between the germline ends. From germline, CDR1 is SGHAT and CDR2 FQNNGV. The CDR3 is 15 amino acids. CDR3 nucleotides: TGTGCCAGCAGCTTAGTGGGCGGGGTGGGGAATGAGCAGTTCTTC. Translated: CASSLVGGVGNEQFF.

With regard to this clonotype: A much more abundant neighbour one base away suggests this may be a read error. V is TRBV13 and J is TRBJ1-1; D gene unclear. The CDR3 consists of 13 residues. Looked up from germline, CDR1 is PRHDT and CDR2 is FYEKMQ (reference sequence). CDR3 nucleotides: TGTGCCGGCAGCTTAGGTCACGAAGTTGAAGCTTTCTTT. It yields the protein CAGSLGHEVEAFF.

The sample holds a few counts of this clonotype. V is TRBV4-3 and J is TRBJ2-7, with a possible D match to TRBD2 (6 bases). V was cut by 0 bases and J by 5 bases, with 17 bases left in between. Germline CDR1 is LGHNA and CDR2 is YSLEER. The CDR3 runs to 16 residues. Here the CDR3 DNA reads TGCGCCAGCAGCCAAGACACCTGGCAGGGAGGAGACGAGCAGTACTTC. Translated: CASSQDTWQGGDEQYF.

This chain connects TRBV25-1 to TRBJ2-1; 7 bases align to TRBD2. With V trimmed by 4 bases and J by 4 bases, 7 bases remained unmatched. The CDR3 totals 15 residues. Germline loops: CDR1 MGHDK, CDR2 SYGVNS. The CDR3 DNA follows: TGTGCCAGCAGTGGAATTGGGGGGGTGTACAATGAGCAGTTCTTC. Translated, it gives CASSGIGGVYNEQFF.

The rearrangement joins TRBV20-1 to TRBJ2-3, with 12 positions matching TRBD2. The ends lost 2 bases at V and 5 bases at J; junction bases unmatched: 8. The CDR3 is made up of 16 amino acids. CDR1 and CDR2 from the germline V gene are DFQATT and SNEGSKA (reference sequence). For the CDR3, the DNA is TGCAGTGCTAGACACCTCGGACTAGCGGGGATAGATACGCAGTATTTT. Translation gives CSARHLGLAGIDTQYF.

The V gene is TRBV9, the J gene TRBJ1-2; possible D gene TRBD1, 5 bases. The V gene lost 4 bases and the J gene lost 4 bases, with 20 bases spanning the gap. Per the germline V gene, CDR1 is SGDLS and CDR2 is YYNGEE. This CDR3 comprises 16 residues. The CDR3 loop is CASSPLRGETVYGYTF. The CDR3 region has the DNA TGTGCCAGCAGCCCGCTAAGAGGGGAGACAGTCTATGGCTACACCTTC. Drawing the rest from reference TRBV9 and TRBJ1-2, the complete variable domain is DSGVTQTPKHLITATGQRVTLRCSPRSGDLSVYWYQQSLDQGLQFLIQYYNGEERAKGNILERFSAQQFPDLHSELNLSSLELGDSALYFCASSPLRGETVYGYTFGSGTRLTVV.

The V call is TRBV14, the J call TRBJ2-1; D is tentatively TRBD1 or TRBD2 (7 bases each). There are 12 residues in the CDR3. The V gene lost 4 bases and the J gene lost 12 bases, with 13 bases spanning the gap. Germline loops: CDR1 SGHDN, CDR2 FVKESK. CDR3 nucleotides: TGTGCCAGCAGCCCAGGGGGGGTTTGGCAGTTCTTC. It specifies CASSPGGVWQFF.

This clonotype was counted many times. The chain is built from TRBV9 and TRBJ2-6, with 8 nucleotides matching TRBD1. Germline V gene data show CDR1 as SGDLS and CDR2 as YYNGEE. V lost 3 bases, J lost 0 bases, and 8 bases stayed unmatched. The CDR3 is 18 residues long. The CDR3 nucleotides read TGTGCCAGCAGCGATGACAGGGGCCCTACCTCTGGGGCCAACGTCCTGACTTTC. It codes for CASSDDRGPTSGANVLTF.

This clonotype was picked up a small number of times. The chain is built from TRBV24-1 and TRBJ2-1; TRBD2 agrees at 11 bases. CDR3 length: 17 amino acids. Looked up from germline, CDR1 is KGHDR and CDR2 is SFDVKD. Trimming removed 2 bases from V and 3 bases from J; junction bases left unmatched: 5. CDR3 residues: CATSDSTSGINYNEQFF. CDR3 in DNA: TGTGCCACCAGTGATTCGACTAGCGGGATAAACTACAATGAGCAGTTCTTC.

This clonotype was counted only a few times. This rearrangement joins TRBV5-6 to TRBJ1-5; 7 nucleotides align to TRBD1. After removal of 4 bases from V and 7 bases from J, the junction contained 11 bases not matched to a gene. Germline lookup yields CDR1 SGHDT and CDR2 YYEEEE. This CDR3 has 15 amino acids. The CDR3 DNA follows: TGTGCCAGCAGCGTAAACAGGGGACGGAGGCAGCCCCAGCATTTT. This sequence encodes CASSVNRGRRQPQHF.

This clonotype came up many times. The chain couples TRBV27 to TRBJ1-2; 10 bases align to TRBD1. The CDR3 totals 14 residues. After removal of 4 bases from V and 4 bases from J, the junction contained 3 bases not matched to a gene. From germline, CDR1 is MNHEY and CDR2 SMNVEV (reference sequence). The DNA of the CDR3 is TGTGCCAGCAGTTGGGACAGGGGACTCTATGGCTACACCTTC. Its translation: CASSWDRGLYGYTF.

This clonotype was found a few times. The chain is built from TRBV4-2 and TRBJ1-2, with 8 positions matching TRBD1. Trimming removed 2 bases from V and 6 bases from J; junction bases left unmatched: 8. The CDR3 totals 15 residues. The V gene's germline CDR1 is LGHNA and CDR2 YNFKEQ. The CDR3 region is CASSQRQGAVDGYTF. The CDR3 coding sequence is TGTGCCAGCAGCCAAAGGCAGGGGGCGGTGGATGGCTACACCTTC.

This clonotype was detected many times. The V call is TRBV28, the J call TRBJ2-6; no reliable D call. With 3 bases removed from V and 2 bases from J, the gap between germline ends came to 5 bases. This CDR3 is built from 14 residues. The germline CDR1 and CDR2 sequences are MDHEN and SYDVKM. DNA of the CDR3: TGTGCCAGCAGTTTGTTCACTGGGGCCAACGTCCTGACTTTC. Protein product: CASSLFTGANVLTF.

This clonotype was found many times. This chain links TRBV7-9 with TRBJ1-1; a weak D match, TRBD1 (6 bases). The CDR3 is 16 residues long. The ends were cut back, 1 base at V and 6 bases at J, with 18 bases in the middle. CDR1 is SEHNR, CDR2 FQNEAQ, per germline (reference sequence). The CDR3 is CASSLGQGILGAEAFF. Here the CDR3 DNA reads TGTGCCAGCAGCTTAGGGCAGGGGATTTTGGGCGCTGAAGCTTTCTTT. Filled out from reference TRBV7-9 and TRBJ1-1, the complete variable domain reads DTGVSQNPRHKITKRGQNVTFRCDPISEHNRLYWYRQTLGQGPEFLTYFQNEAQLEKSRLLSDRFSAERPKGSFSTLEIQRTEQGDSAMYLCASSLGQGILGAEAFFGQGTRLTVV.

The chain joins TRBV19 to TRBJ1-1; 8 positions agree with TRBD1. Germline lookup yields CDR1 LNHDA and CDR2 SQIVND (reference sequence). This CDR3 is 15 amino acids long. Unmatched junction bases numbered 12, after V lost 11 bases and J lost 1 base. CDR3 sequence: CASLPDRASNTEAFF. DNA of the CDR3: TGTGCCTCCCTCCCGGACAGGGCCTCGAACACTGAAGCTTTCTTT.

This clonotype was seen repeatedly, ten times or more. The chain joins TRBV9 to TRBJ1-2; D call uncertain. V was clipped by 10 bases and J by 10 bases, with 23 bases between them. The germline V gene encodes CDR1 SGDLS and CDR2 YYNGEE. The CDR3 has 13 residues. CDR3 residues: CAATAGSLEDYTF. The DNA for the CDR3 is TGTGCCGCGACGGCAGGATCACTGGAGGACTACACCTTC.

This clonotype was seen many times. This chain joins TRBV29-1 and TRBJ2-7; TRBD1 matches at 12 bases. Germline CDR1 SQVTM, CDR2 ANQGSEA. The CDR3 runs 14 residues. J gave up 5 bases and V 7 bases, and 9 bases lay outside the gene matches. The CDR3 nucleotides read TGCAGCGCCGAATGGGGACAGGGGGCACACGAGCAGTACTTC. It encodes CSAEWGQGAHEQYF.

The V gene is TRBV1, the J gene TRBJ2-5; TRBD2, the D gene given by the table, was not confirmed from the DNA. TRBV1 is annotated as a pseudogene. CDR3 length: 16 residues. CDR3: CTSSQLSGRAKETQYF. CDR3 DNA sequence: TGCACCAGCAGCCAACTTAGCGGGAGGGCTAAAGAGACCCAGTACTTC.

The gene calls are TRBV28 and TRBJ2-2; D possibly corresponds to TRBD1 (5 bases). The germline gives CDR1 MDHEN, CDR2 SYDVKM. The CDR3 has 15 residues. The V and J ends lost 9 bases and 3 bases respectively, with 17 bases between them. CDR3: CARTPGLYDTGELFF. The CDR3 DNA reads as TGTGCCAGAACGCCAGGGTTATATGACACCGGGGAGCTGTTTTTT.

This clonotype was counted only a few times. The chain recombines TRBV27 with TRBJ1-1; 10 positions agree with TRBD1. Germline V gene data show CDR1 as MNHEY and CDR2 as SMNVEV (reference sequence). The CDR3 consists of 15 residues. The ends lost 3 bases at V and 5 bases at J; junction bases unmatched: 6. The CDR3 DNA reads TGTGCCAGCAGTTTCCAGGGGACAGGGGTTACTGAAGCTTTCTTT. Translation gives CASSFQGTGVTEAFF.

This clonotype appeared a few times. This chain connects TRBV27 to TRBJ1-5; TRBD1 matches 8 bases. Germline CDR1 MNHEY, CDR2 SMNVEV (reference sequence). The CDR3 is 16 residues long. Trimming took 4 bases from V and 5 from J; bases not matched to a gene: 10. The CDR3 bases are TGTGCCAGCAGTTCCCCCGCAGGGGGCCCTGATCAGCCCCAGCATTTT. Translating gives CASSSPAGGPDQPQHF.

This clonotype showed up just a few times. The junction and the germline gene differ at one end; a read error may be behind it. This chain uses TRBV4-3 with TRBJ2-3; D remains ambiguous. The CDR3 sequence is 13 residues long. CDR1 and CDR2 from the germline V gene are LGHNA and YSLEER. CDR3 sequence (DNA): TGCGCCAACAGCCCAGGCACTACAGATACGCAGTATTTT. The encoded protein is CANSPGTTDTQYF.

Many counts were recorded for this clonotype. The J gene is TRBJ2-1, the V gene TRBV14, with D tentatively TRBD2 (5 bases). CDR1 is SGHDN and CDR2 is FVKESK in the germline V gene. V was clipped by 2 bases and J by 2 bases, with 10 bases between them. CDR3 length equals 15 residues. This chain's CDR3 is CASSQRGSPYNEQFF. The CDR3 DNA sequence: TGTGCCAGCAGCCAACGGGGTTCCCCCTACAATGAGCAGTTCTTC.

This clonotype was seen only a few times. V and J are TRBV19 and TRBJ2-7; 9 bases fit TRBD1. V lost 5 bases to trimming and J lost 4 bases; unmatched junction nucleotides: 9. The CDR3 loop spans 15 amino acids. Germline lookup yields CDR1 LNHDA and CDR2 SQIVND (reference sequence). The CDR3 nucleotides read TGTGCCAGTAGTCGAGGGACAGGGTTTGCGTACGAGCAGTACTTC. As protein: CASSRGTGFAYEQYF.

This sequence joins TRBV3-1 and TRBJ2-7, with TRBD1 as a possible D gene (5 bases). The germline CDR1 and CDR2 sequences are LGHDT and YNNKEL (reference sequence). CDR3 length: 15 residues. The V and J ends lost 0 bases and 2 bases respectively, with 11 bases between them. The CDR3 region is CASSQEQTAPYEQYF. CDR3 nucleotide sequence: TGTGCCAGCAGCCAAGAACAGACAGCTCCCTACGAGCAGTACTTC.